This is a list of T cell receptor beta chains from one sample in a study of T cells after yellow fever vaccination. TCRdb fed the 5' RACE reads into MiXCR, producing one record per CDR3 protein. The table includes about 510,000 distinct CDR3 sequences, 21% detected once. The sample consisted of PBMCs, taken less than 25 days after the first yellow fever vaccination. These receptors all stem from a man between 18 and 35 years old who received the YFV17D yellow fever vaccine. Both conserved end residues are part of each CDR3. D genes are given only for firm matches. Clone size is shown for a subset of rows, as once, few, many or a class of expanded clone.

TRBV7-2	few	TRBJ1-3	TRBD1	CASSQRQGQGNTIYF	TGTGCCAGCAGCCAACGACAGGGGCAAGGAAACACCATATATTTT
TRBV18	-	TRBJ1-2	-	CASSPPSRAGGYTF	TGTGCCAGCTCACCACCGTCCAGGGCCGGCGGCTACACCTTC
TRBV20-1	-	TRBJ1-2	-	CSARGQGPGGYTF	TGCAGTGCTAGAGGGCAGGGGCCGGGGGGCTACACCTTC
TRBV6-6	-	TRBJ2-7	-	CASTPRGSYEQYF	TGTGCCAGCACCCCTCGGGGCTCCTACGAGCAGTACTTC
TRBV12-3/TRBV12-4	many	TRBJ2-1	-	CASTLTRAGADEQFF	TGTGCCAGCACCTTAACTCGTGCAGGGGCTGATGAGCAGTTCTTC
TRBV20-1	-	TRBJ2-5	-	CSAVSETQYF	TGCAGTGCGGTGTCGGAGACCCAGTACTTC
TRBV11-1	-	TRBJ1-6	TRBD1	CASRGQGGSPLHF	TGTGCCAGCAGAGGACAGGGCGGTTCACCCCTCCACTTT
TRBV5-1	-	TRBJ2-7	TRBD1	CASRIEPTGAYEQYF	TGCGCCAGCAGGATTGAACCGACAGGGGCCTACGAGCAGTACTTC
TRBV5-4	-	TRBJ2-2	TRBD2	CASSPAGASTGELFF	TGTGCCAGCAGCCCAGCGGGGGCAAGCACCGGGGAGCTGTTTTTT
TRBV11-2	few	TRBJ2-2	-	CASSLVFVYSEPNTGELFF	TGTGCCAGCAGCTTAGTATTTGTTTATTCGGAACCGAACACCGGGGAGCTGTTTTTT
TRBV28	-	TRBJ2-3	-	CASSLNRHTQYF	TGTGCCAGCAGTTTAAATAGGCATACGCAGTATTTT
TRBV5-1	-	TRBJ1-1	-	CASSVRLGARAEAFF	TGCGCCAGCAGCGTACGTTTGGGGGCGAGGGCTGAAGCTTTCTTT